The present T cell receptor beta chain was sequenced within a study of immune evolution from preneoplasia to lung adenocarcinoma. Findings of the study overall: Normal lung had highest clonality; later lesions appeared denser, more diverse. Compared with EGFR-mutant or double wild-type lesions, KRAS-mutant nodules were more clonal. From normal lung to invasive adenocarcinoma, top clone frequencies appeared to decrease.

Assay used: immunoSEQ multiplex PCR; TCRdb lists only in-frame clones, some missing. The table shows 7,500 to 9,500 clones, with around 85% occurring only once. The CDR3 sequence is 12 residues long. Looked up from germline, CDR1 is MNHEY and CDR2 is SVGAGI. Trimming stripped 6 bases from V and 4 bases from J, with 9 bases between. Each case's diagnosis was confirmed by two pathologists on H&E. Concerning this clone itself: No antigen is known for it.

The TCR comes from a person between 50 and 69 years old with lung adenocarcinoma. The V call is TRBV6-5, the J call TRBJ1-2, with D possibly TRBD1 on 5 matching bases. Source material: FFPE invasive lung adenocarcinoma tissue. The CDR3 loop is CASRGDFYGYTF. CDR3 DNA: TGTGCCAGCAGGGGGGATTTCTATGGCTACACCTTC.